Shown below are 23 T cell receptor beta chains from a single sample sequenced in a study of blood T cell repertoires in COVID-19. Sequencing was performed with immunoSEQ multiplex PCR; in TCRdb, only in-frame clones are kept and a portion is missing. Of some 97,000 clones in the sample, approximately 89% were seen once. The material sequenced was peripheral blood. Receptors were obtained from a man aged 45-60 years with active COVID-19.

The chain has TRBV6-5 and TRBJ2-6; D gene unclear. The germline gives CDR1 MNHEY, CDR2 SVGAGI. This CDR3 is 15 amino acids long. Trimming removed 0 bases from V and 0 bases from J, with 3 bases in between. This CDR3 reads CASSYSASGANVLTF. CDR3 sequence (DNA): TGTGCCAGCAGTTACTCGGCCTCTGGGGCCAACGTCCTGACTTTC.

This clone was recorded a few times. The J gene is TRBJ1-5, the V gene TRBV2; TRBD1 matches 8 bases. The germline V gene encodes CDR1 SNHLY and CDR2 FYNNEI. V was pared by 4 bases and J by 4 bases, with 3 bases of the junction left unmatched. The CDR3 sequence is 14 residues long. CDR3 region: CASSAGGGNQPQHF. The CDR3 region has the DNA TGTGCCAGCAGTGCAGGGGGCGGTAATCAGCCCCAGCATTTT. Filled out from reference TRBV2 and TRBJ1-5, the complete variable domain reads EPEVTQTPSHQVTQMGQEVILRCVPISNHLYFYWYRQILGQKVEFLVSFYNNEISEKSEIFDDQFSVERPDGSNFTLKIRSTKLEDSAMYFCASSAGGGNQPQHFGDGTRLSIL.

This clone was detected once. This chain joins TRBV2 and TRBJ2-3; D remains unclear. The length of the CDR3 is 14 residues. Trimming removed 8 bases from V and 2 bases from J, with 14 bases in between. Germline CDR1 SNHLY, CDR2 FYNNEI. The CDR3 nucleotides are TGTGCCAGCGGCGACACCCTGAACACAGATACGCAGTATTTT. Translated, it gives CASGDTLNTDTQYF.

The gene calls are TRBV7-2 and TRBJ1-1, with 8 bases matching TRBD1. In germline, CDR1 is SGHTA, CDR2 FQGNSA. The CDR3 length is 15 residues. Trimming at V came to 5 bases and at J to 5 bases, leaving 10 bases not matched to a gene. The DNA for the CDR3 is TGTGCCAGCAGCCCGACCGGACAGGGTGGGACTGAAGCTTTCTTT. Translated, it gives CASSPTGQGGTEAFF.

This chain uses TRBV15 with TRBJ2-2, with D perhaps TRBD1 (6 bases). Deletions cut 1 base from V and 2 bases from J, with 11 bases between. Germline CDR1 is LNHNV and CDR2 is YYDKDF (reference sequence). The CDR3 is 16 amino acids. CDR3 amino acids: CATSRVRTANTGELFF. In DNA, the CDR3 is TGTGCCACCAGCAGAGTAAGGACAGCTAACACCGGGGAGCTGTTTTTT.

The rearrangement joins TRBV11-1 to TRBJ2-7; TRBD2 agrees at 7 bases. CDR3 length equals 15 residues. The trim removed 0 bases at V and 0 bases at J, leaving 2 bases unmatched. CDR1 is SGHAT, CDR2 FQDESV, per germline (reference sequence). The CDR3 nucleotides are TGTGCCAGCAGCTTAGCGGGGAGGGGCTCCTACGAGCAGTACTTC. This codes for CASSLAGRGSYEQYF.

The chain joins TRBV11-2 to TRBJ2-3, with 8 nucleotides matching TRBD2. Germline V gives CDR1 SGHAT, CDR2 FQNNGV. The CDR3 spans 17 residues. The V gene end was trimmed by 4 bases and the J gene end by 0 bases; junction bases not matched to a gene: 9. CDR3: CASSSLLSGASTDTQYF. As DNA, the CDR3 is TGTGCCAGCAGCTCTCTCCTTAGCGGGGCTAGCACAGATACGCAGTATTTT.

The chain has TRBV10-3 and TRBJ1-5; possibly TRBD1 for D (6 bases). V lost 9 bases to trimming and J lost 5 bases, with 14 bases between them. The CDR3 is 13 residues long. Germline CDR1 and CDR2: ENHRY and SYGVKD. CDR3 nucleotides: TGTGCCATAATGGGGGCCTTAGATCAGCCCCAGCATTTT. The encoded protein is CAIMGALDQPQHF.

This clone was seen once. V and J are TRBV11-2 and TRBJ2-4; D call uncertain. The CDR3 has 12 residues. Germline V CDR1 and CDR2: SGHAT, FQNNGV. V lost 0 bases, J lost 8 bases, and 5 bases lay in between. CDR3 DNA sequence: TGTGCCAGCAGCTTAGAATATGACATTCAGTACTTC. It encodes CASSLEYDIQYF. The full variable domain, completed using reference TRBV11-2 and TRBJ2-4, is EAGVAQSPRYKIIEKRQSVAFWCNPISGHATLYWYQQILGQGPKLLIQFQNNGVVDDSQLPKDRFSAERLKGVDSTLKIQPAKLEDSAVYLCASSLEYDIQYFGAGTRLSVL.

The chain links TRBV10-2 to TRBJ1-3; D is perhaps TRBD1 (6 bases). This CDR3 comprises 17 residues. Germline-derived CDR1 and CDR2 are WSHSY and SAAADI. Trimming removed 4 bases from V and 0 bases from J, with 16 bases in between. This chain's CDR3 is CASSGLLQGGSGNTIYF. CDR3 nucleotide sequence: TGCGCCAGCAGTGGACTCCTACAGGGCGGCTCTGGAAACACCATATATTTT.

CDR3 protein: CASSRVFAGELFF. The CDR3, as DNA: TGTGCCAGTAGCAGGGTTTTCGCCGGGGAGCTGTTTTTT. V is TRBV19 and J is TRBJ2-2, with D possibly matching TRBD1 (5 bases). This CDR3 is built from 13 residues. Germline lookup yields CDR1 LNHDA and CDR2 SQIVND (reference sequence). V was clipped by 6 bases and J by 6 bases, with 11 bases between them.

The rearrangement uses TRBV2 and TRBJ2-4; the match to TRBD2 covers 8 bases. CDR3 length equals 14 residues. CDR1 and CDR2 from the germline V gene are SNHLY and FYNNEI. Trimming removed 1 base from V and 12 bases from J; junction bases left unmatched: 8. The CDR3 reads CASSEVSGRGYQYF. Written as DNA, the CDR3 is TGTGCCAGCAGTGAAGTAAGCGGGAGAGGATATCAGTACTTC.

The J gene is TRBJ2-2, the V gene TRBV21-1; the table names TRBD1, a call not compared with the DNA. TRBV21-1 is an annotated pseudogene. This CDR3 contains 13 residues. The CDR3 protein is CASTPQGNGELFF. The CDR3 nucleotides read TGTGCCAGCACCCCTCAGGGGAACGGGGAGCTGTTTTTT.

V and J are TRBV6-1 and TRBJ2-7; possible D gene TRBD1, 6 bases. The CDR3 is made up of 13 amino acids. Trimming left V 0 bases short and J 6 bases short, with 9 bases between. The germline gives CDR1 MNHNS, CDR2 SASEGT. The CDR3 DNA sequence: TGTGCCAGCAGTGAAGCGCGAGGGGGCGAGCAGTACGTC. Encoded protein: CASSEARGGEQYV.

This clone came up many times. This chain connects TRBV11-3 to TRBJ2-1, with D perhaps TRBD2 (5 bases). The CDR3 runs to 14 residues. Germline V gene data show CDR1 as SGHNT and CDR2 as YENEEA. V was pared by 7 bases and J by 7 bases, with 17 bases between. CDR3 coding DNA: TGTGCCAGCACCACGGGGATGCTGTCGAATGAGCAGTTCTTC. It codes for CASTTGMLSNEQFF.

The rearrangement uses TRBV6-5 and TRBJ1-2; 7 bases align to TRBD1. Germline CDR1 and CDR2: MNHEY and SVGAGI. The CDR3 runs 14 residues. V shed 7 bases, J shed 2 bases, and the junction held 7 bases outside the gene matches. The CDR3 DNA follows: TGTGCCAGCACCCGATCGGGACAGAACTATGGCTACACCTTC. Its translation: CASTRSGQNYGYTF.

CDR3 protein: CASTRGGQWDTDTQYF. CDR3 nucleotides: TGTGCCAGTACCAGAGGGGGTCAGTGGGATACAGATACGCAGTATTTT. This chain joins TRBV19 and TRBJ2-3, with D tentatively TRBD1 (6 bases). Germline V gene sequence: CDR1 LNHDA, CDR2 SQIVND (reference sequence). V was trimmed by 7 bases and J by 3 bases, leaving 20 bases between them. CDR3 length: 16 amino acids.

This chain joins TRBV5-4 and TRBJ2-1; 13 bases align to TRBD2. The germline V gene encodes CDR1 SGHNT and CDR2 YYREEE (reference sequence). The junction had 7 bases not matched to a gene; V was cut back by 4 bases and J by 0 bases. This CDR3 contains 18 residues. The CDR3 nucleotides read TGTGCCAGCAGCCCGGGACTAGCGGGGTCCGTCTCCTACAATGAGCAGTTCTTC. Its protein product is CASSPGLAGSVSYNEQFF.

This chain joins TRBV7-2 and TRBJ2-1; 7 bases line up with TRBD2. The J segment lost 5 bases and the V segment lost 3 bases, leaving 7 bases of the junction unmatched. Germline V gene sequence: CDR1 SGHTA, CDR2 FQGNSA. The CDR3 runs 15 residues. CDR3 nucleotide sequence: TGTGCCAGCAGCTTTGAGCGGGGAATTAACAATGAGCAGTTCTTC. It encodes CASSFERGINNEQFF.

J is TRBJ1-3 and V is TRBV5-1, with D tentatively TRBD1 (6 bases). The CDR3 is made up of 18 amino acids. Germline lookup yields CDR1 SGHRS and CDR2 YFSETQ. The germline V and J ends were trimmed by 1 base and 0 bases, with 17 bases remaining between them. This chain's CDR3 is CASSLTGGQALSGNTIYF. In DNA, the CDR3 is TGCGCCAGCAGCTTGACCGGGGGGCAGGCCCTCTCTGGAAACACCATATATTTT.

The chain links TRBV7-2 to TRBJ1-1; D uncertain. The CDR3 is 13 residues long. With 2 bases removed from V and 0 bases from J, the gap between germline ends came to 4 bases. Germline assignment: CDR1 SGHTA and CDR2 FQGNSA. The DNA for the CDR3 is TGTGCCAGCAGCTTAAGCGTGAACACTGAAGCTTTCTTT. It codes for CASSLSVNTEAFF.

This CDR3 is CASSPFEGYEQYF. The CDR3 DNA follows: TGTGCCAGCAGCCCTTTCGAGGGTTACGAGCAGTACTTC. The chain has TRBV27 and TRBJ2-7; tentative D call: TRBD2 (5 bases). V was trimmed by 6 bases and J by 4 bases, leaving 13 bases between them. From germline, CDR1 is MNHEY and CDR2 SMNVEV (reference sequence). The CDR3 runs to 13 residues.

In its sample, this clone was seen once. The gene calls are TRBV14 and TRBJ2-6; 11 nucleotides align to TRBD1. CDR1 is SGHDN, CDR2 FVKESK, per germline. V shed 4 bases and J 2 bases; nucleotides not matched to a gene: 4. The CDR3 is 17 residues long. Here the CDR3 reads CASSRPGQGAGANVLTF. The CDR3 nucleotides read TGTGCCAGCAGCCGACCGGGACAGGGGGCTGGGGCCAACGTCCTGACTTTC.